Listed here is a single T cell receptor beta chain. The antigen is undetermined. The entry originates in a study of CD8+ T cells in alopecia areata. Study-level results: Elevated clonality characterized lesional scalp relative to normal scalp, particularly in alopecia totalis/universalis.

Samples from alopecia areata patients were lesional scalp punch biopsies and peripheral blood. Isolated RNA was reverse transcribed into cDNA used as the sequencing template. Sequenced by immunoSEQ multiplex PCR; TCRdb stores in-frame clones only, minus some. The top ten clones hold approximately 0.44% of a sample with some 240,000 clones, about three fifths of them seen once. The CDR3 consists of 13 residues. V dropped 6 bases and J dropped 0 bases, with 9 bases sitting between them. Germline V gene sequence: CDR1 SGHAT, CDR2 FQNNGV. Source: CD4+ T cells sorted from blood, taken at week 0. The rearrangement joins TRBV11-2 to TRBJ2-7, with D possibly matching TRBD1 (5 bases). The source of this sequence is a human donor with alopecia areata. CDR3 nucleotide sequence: TGTGCCAGCAGAACGACAGACTCCTACGAGCAGTACTTC. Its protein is CASRTTDSYEQYF.